The 30 T cell receptor beta chains below all came from one sample that was sequenced in a study of early T cells in non-severe SARS-CoV-2 infection. TCRdb re-called the 5' RACE reads with MiXCR, one entry per CDR3 protein. This sample has roughly 51,000 distinct CDR3 sequences; about 6.3% occur once, and the top ten carry approximately 2.8%. The input for sequencing was whole blood, taken at baseline. These receptors were collected from an adult who was a healthcare worker with PCR-confirmed SARS-CoV-2 infection or an uninfected control (not recorded which).

The rearrangement links TRBV20-1 to TRBJ2-1; 8 bases match TRBD1. This CDR3 contains 14 residues. J was trimmed by 3 bases and V by 0 bases; bases with no gene match: 1. From germline, CDR1 is DFQATT and CDR2 SNEGSKA (reference sequence). CDR3 DNA: TGCAGTGCTAGAGAGGGACAGGACTACAATGAGCAGTTCTTC. Translation gives CSAREGQDYNEQFF.

At least ten counts were recorded for this clonotype. The genes are TRBV27 and TRBJ2-7; 9 nucleotides agree with TRBD1. Germline V gives CDR1 MNHEY, CDR2 SMNVEV (reference sequence). With V trimmed by 5 bases and J by 7 bases, 6 bases remained unmatched. This CDR3 contains 13 residues. This CDR3 reads CASSPGQGREQYF. The DNA of the CDR3 is TGTGCCAGCAGTCCGGGACAGGGTAGGGAGCAGTACTTC.

This clonotype was counted at least ten times. This chain uses TRBV5-4 with TRBJ2-6; perhaps D is TRBD1 or TRBD2 (5 bases each). The CDR3 contains 18 residues. Germline values: CDR1 SGHNT, CDR2 YYREEE (reference sequence). With 4 bases removed from V and 0 bases from J, the gap between germline ends came to 17 bases. CDR3 nucleotides: TGTGCCAGCAGCCTCCGGGACGGAGGCTTCTCTGGGGCCAACGTCCTGACTTTC. This sequence encodes CASSLRDGGFSGANVLTF.

This clonotype was seen a few times. The chain carries TRBV28 and TRBJ2-7; TRBD1 matches 7 bases. Germline V lookup: CDR1 MDHEN, CDR2 SYDVKM. Trimming took 5 bases from V and 7 from J; bases not matched to a gene: 14. The CDR3 loop spans 15 amino acids. CDR3 loop: CASSVSGTGVREQYF. Written as DNA, the CDR3 is TGTGCCAGCAGTGTCTCCGGAACAGGGGTCAGGGAGCAGTACTTC.

This clonotype was seen a handful of times. The chain couples TRBV11-2 to TRBJ2-2, with D perhaps TRBD1 (5 bases). V lost 0 bases to trimming and J lost 4 bases, with 12 bases between them. Per germline, CDR1 SGHAT and CDR2 FQNNGV. The CDR3 has 16 amino acids. The CDR3 loop reads CASSLEGLGVTGELFF. The CDR3 DNA reads as TGTGCCAGCAGCTTAGAAGGCCTAGGGGTCACCGGGGAGCTGTTTTTT.

This clonotype was picked up many times. The V and J genes are TRBV10-3 and TRBJ2-3; the D gene is possibly TRBD1 (5 bases). V was trimmed by 4 bases and J by 4 bases, leaving 9 bases between them. The CDR3 spans 13 residues. From germline, CDR1 is ENHRY and CDR2 SYGVKD. The CDR3: CAISGQGSDTQYF. CDR3 DNA sequence: TGTGCCATCAGTGGGCAGGGTTCAGATACGCAGTATTTT.

This clonotype has more than one count but fewer than ten. The chain has TRBV12-5 and TRBJ2-3; perhaps TRBD2 as D (6 bases). Germline assignment: CDR1 LGHNT and CDR2 FRNRAP. V lost 1 base and J lost 3, with 11 bases in between. The CDR3 covers 15 residues. The CDR3 is CASGLEYGGTDTQYF. The CDR3 DNA is TGTGCTAGTGGTTTGGAGTACGGAGGGACAGATACGCAGTATTTT.

The gene calls are TRBV4-3 and TRBJ2-1, with D tentatively TRBD2 (6 bases). The CDR3 is made up of 14 amino acids. The V and J ends lost 4 bases and 4 bases respectively, with 11 bases between them. Germline values: CDR1 LGHNA, CDR2 YSLEER. CDR3 DNA: TGCGCCAGCAGCCCGGGACTTAGTTACAATGAGCAGTTCTTC. Its translation is CASSPGLSYNEQFF.

The rearrangement joins TRBV28 to TRBJ1-1; 11 bases match TRBD1. The CDR3 is made up of 15 amino acids. The V gene's germline CDR1 is MDHEN and CDR2 SYDVKM. The J segment lost 6 bases and the V segment lost 6 bases, leaving 9 bases of the junction unmatched. The DNA of the CDR3 is TGTGCCAGCAGGCTGCCCGGGACAGGGGGTGCTGAAGCTTTCTTT. It translates to CASRLPGTGGAEAFF.

This clonotype appeared many times. The rearrangement links TRBV9 to TRBJ1-3; D possibly corresponds to TRBD1 (5 bases). The germline CDR1 and CDR2 sequences are SGDLS and YYNGEE. V lost 3 bases and J 3 bases, leaving 25 bases between the germline ends. The CDR3 sequence is 19 residues long. The CDR3 loop reads CASSASPRVGRDYGNTIYF. DNA of the CDR3: TGTGCCAGCAGCGCCAGCCCCAGGGTCGGCAGGGACTATGGAAACACCATATATTTT.

This clonotype has more than one count but fewer than ten. J is TRBJ2-7 and V is TRBV19; 10 bases match TRBD1. Germline-derived CDR1 and CDR2 are LNHDA and SQIVND (reference sequence). The CDR3 has 15 residues. Trimming removed 3 bases from V and 2 bases from J; junction bases left unmatched: 4. The chain's CDR3 is CASSIAGTGAYEQYF. The CDR3, as DNA: TGTGCCAGTAGTATCGCCGGGACAGGGGCCTACGAGCAGTACTTC.

The chain recombines TRBV29-1 with TRBJ2-2, with TRBD1 matching over 7 bases. The CDR3 is 15 amino acids. The germline V gene has CDR1 SQVTM and CDR2 ANQGSEA. The J segment lost 9 bases and the V segment lost 7 bases, leaving 17 bases of the junction unmatched. CDR3 in amino acids: CSATPGDRGPRELFF. DNA of the CDR3: TGCAGCGCCACCCCCGGGGACAGAGGTCCAAGGGAGCTGTTTTTT.

This clonotype has ten or more counts. The rearrangement joins TRBV11-1 to TRBJ2-1; D unclear. V dropped 5 bases and J dropped 3 bases, with 14 bases sitting between them. CDR1 SGHAT and CDR2 FQDESV come from the germline V gene (reference sequence). CDR3 length: 15 residues. CDR3 sequence: CASSPRTDVYNEQFF. CDR3 sequence (DNA): TGTGCCAGCAGCCCAAGGACGGACGTCTACAATGAGCAGTTCTTC.

This clonotype showed up many times. The chain uses TRBV6-6 and TRBJ1-1; D gene ambiguous. Germline V gene lookup returns CDR1 MNHNY and CDR2 SVGAGI (reference sequence). The CDR3 contains 12 residues. Trimming left V 5 bases short and J 4 bases short, with 8 bases between. The CDR3 sequence is CASSEGITEAFF. CDR3 in DNA: TGTGCCAGCAGTGAAGGGATCACTGAAGCTTTCTTT.

This clonotype was found many times. The chain uses TRBV6-2 or TRBV6-3 and TRBJ2-3, with 10 positions matching TRBD1. V was pared by 2 bases and J by 4 bases, with 0 bases of the junction left unmatched. The CDR3 consists of 14 residues. Per the germline V gene, CDR1 is MNHEY and CDR2 is SVGEGT. The CDR3: CASSYGQGADTQYF. CDR3 DNA sequence: TGTGCCAGCAGTTACGGACAGGGGGCAGATACGCAGTATTTT.

This clonotype was seen ten or more times. V gene TRBV11-2 combines with J gene TRBJ2-2; D may be TRBD1 (5 bases). CDR1 is SGHAT, CDR2 FQNNGV, per germline. The CDR3 is 17 amino acids. Trimming removed 5 bases from V and 0 bases from J, with 16 bases in between. The CDR3 here is CASSLRLGLSNTGELFF. CDR3 coding DNA: TGTGCCAGCAGCCTCCGCTTGGGGCTATCGAACACCGGGGAGCTGTTTTTT.

In this sample, this clonotype turned up many times. This chain's CDR3 is CATSSLLSGTADTQYF. In DNA form, the CDR3 reads TGTGCCACCAGCAGTCTACTAAGTGGCACCGCGGATACGCAGTATTTT. V usage is TRBV15 and J usage is TRBJ2-3, with unresolved D. Germline V gene data show CDR1 as LNHNV and CDR2 as YYDKDF (reference sequence). With 3 bases removed from V and 6 bases from J, the gap between germline ends came to 19 bases. CDR3 length: 16 residues.

This chain joins TRBV11-2 and TRBJ2-1; D unresolved. CDR1 and CDR2 (germline): SGHAT, FQNNGV. The CDR3 loop spans 13 amino acids. Trimming removed 8 bases from V and 5 bases from J, with 13 bases in between. For the CDR3, the DNA is TGTGCCAGCTACAGCCGGGCAAACAATGAGCAGTTCTTC. This sequence encodes CASYSRANNEQFF.

This clonotype has a count of ten or more. The rearrangement uses TRBV6-2 or TRBV6-3 and TRBJ1-1, with 7 bases lining up with TRBD1. This CDR3 is 13 amino acids long. Germline assignment: CDR1 MNHEY and CDR2 SVGEGT. The V and J ends lost 6 bases and 8 bases, in that order; junction bases with no gene match: 9. CDR3 sequence (DNA): TGTGCCAGCAGCAGATACCGGGACAGCGAAGCTTTCTTT. Its protein product is CASSRYRDSEAFF.

This clonotype has a count of ten or more. J is TRBJ2-3 and V is TRBV4-3, with D unclear. This CDR3 contains 14 residues. V was clipped by 2 bases and J by 5 bases, with 11 bases between them. The germline CDR1 and CDR2 sequences are LGHNA and YSLEER. CDR3 residues: CASSQLNARDTQYF. Here the CDR3 DNA reads TGCGCCAGCAGCCAATTGAACGCGAGAGATACGCAGTATTTT.

This clonotype was detected many times. The chain links TRBV6-5 to TRBJ1-1; D unclear. Germline V CDR1 and CDR2: MNHEY, SVGAGI. Trimming removed 6 bases at V and 6 bases at J, with 14 bases between. The CDR3 sequence is 13 residues long. CDR3 in DNA: TGTGCCAGCAGGCCTCCCCGGTTCTCTGAAGCTTTCTTT. Protein sequence: CASRPPRFSEAFF.

This clonotype was picked up a small number of times. The chain joins TRBV7-2 to TRBJ2-6; D ambiguous. In germline, CDR1 is SGHTA, CDR2 FQGNSA. This CDR3 spans 16 amino acids. V lost 1 base to trimming and J lost 0 bases, with 7 bases between them. The CDR3 bases are TGTGCCAGCAGCTTAGGATCCGGCTCTGGGGCCAACGTCCTGACTTTC. This gives the protein CASSLGSGSGANVLTF.

This clonotype was counted ten times or more. The V and J genes are TRBV12-3 or TRBV12-4 and TRBJ1-6; perhaps TRBD1 as D (5 bases). V was clipped by 5 bases and J by 7 bases, with 12 bases between them. The CDR3 is made up of 14 amino acids. CDR3 residues: CASSPLEGNSPLHF. The CDR3 DNA reads TGTGCCAGCAGTCCGCTTGAGGGGAATTCACCCCTCCACTTT.

At least ten counts were recorded for this clonotype. This sequence joins TRBV30 and TRBJ2-3; 7 positions agree with TRBD2. Germline-derived CDR1 and CDR2 are GTSNPN and SVGIG (reference sequence). Unmatched junction bases numbered 1, after V lost 3 bases and J lost 4 bases. The length of the CDR3 is 12 residues. The CDR3 region has the DNA TGTGCCTGGAGGCGGGAGCCAGATACGCAGTATTTT. It translates to CAWRREPDTQYF.

This clonotype was seen at least ten times. The chain has TRBV6-2 or TRBV6-3 and TRBJ2-4; no clear D. Germline V gene lookup returns CDR1 MNHEY and CDR2 SVGEGT. The CDR3 is 12 residues long. V lost 0 bases and J lost 14, with 11 bases in between. CDR3 bases: TGTGCCAGCAGTTACTCGCGACTCCCGGAGTACTTC. Its translation: CASSYSRLPEYF.

This clonotype was counted only a few times. The J gene is TRBJ1-2, the V gene TRBV4-2, with 7 positions matching TRBD1. Losses at the gene ends were 0 bases for V and 4 bases for J; bases not matched to a gene: 5. The germline V gene encodes CDR1 LGHNA and CDR2 YNFKEQ. The CDR3 contains 15 residues. The CDR3 sequence is CASSQENRGGYGYTF. The CDR3 DNA follows: TGTGCCAGCAGCCAAGAGAACAGGGGAGGCTATGGCTACACCTTC.

This clonotype occurred a few times. The J gene is TRBJ1-4, the V gene TRBV7-8; D uncertain. Per the germline V gene, CDR1 is SGHVS and CDR2 is FQNEAQ. This CDR3 is built from 12 residues. Trimming pared 3 bases from V and 8 bases from J, leaving 7 bases between. CDR3 DNA sequence: TGTGCCAGCAGCTTTAACCGGGAAAAACTGTTTTTT. It is translated as CASSFNREKLFF.

The rearrangement uses TRBV7-2 and TRBJ1-5; TRBD1 aligns across 7 bases. Trimming removed 5 bases from V and 6 bases from J; junction bases left unmatched: 7. Germline CDR1 reads SGHTA; CDR2 reads FQGNSA. The CDR3 totals 14 residues. The DNA for the CDR3 is TGTGCCAGCAGCCCGACAGGGACGGGTCAGCCCCAGCATTTT. Its translation is CASSPTGTGQPQHF.

This clonotype was found many times. The chain combines TRBV7-8 with TRBJ1-5; D may be TRBD1 (5 bases). The length of the CDR3 is 15 residues. The V and J ends lost 3 bases and 0 bases respectively, with 9 bases between them. Germline V gene data show CDR1 as SGHVS and CDR2 as FQNEAQ. This CDR3 reads CASSFLRASNQPQHF. DNA for the CDR3: TGTGCCAGCAGCTTCCTCAGGGCTAGCAATCAGCCCCAGCATTTT.

This clonotype was seen a few times. The chain links TRBV4-3 to TRBJ2-6, with D possibly TRBD1 on 5 matching bases. V was shortened by 1 base and J by 0 bases, with 10 bases between the two germline ends. There are 17 residues in the CDR3. Germline V gene data show CDR1 as LGHNA and CDR2 as YSLEER. Written as DNA, the CDR3 is TGCGCCAGCAGCCAAGCCCGACAGCACTCTGGGGCCAACGTCCTGACTTTC. Protein: CASSQARQHSGANVLTF.